This is a list of T cell receptor beta chains from one sample in a study of cytomegalovirus exposure and HLA in healthy donors. Produced via immunoSEQ multiplex PCR; TCRdb's table is partial and in-frame only. The listing contains approximately 54,000 clones. The sequenced material came from PBMCs. These receptors were obtained from a woman in her forties in good health and CMV-seronegative. Both conserved end residues are part of each CDR3. Each record gives: D gene, V gene, J gene, CDR3 DNA, CDR3 protein. D genes are given only for firm matches.

D: TRBD2
V: TRBV5-1
J: TRBJ2-1
DNA: TGCGCCAGCAGCTTAACTAGCGGGGTAAACAATGAGCAGTTCTTC
CDR3: CASSLTSGVNNEQFF

D: TRBD1
V: TRBV18
J: TRBJ1-5
DNA: TGTGCCAGCTCACCACCGTTCCAGGGGGTTAATCAGCCCCAGCATTTT
CDR3: CASSPPFQGVNQPQHF

D: NA
V: TRBV7-9
J: TRBJ1-1
DNA: TGTGCCAGCAGCTCCAGCACTGAAGCTTTCTTT
CDR3: CASSSSTEAFF

D: NA
V: TRBV7-9
J: TRBJ1-1
DNA: TGTGCCAGCAGCCCAAACAGGGACACTGAAGCTTTCTTT
CDR3: CASSPNRDTEAFF

D: TRBD1
V: TRBV6-1
J: TRBJ2-7
DNA: TGTGCCAGCAACCCAGGGGGCTCGGACTACGAGCAGTACTTC
CDR3: CASNPGGSDYEQYF

D: TRBD1
V: TRBV5-1
J: TRBJ2-2
DNA: TGCGCCAGCAGCCCACCGGGACAGGGGGATGTAGTCGGGGAGCTGTTTTTT
CDR3: CASSPPGQGDVVGELFF

D: TRBD2
V: TRBV19
J: TRBJ2-7
DNA: TGTGCCAGTAGTATTGGACTAGCGGAGGCCTACGAGCAGTACTTC
CDR3: CASSIGLAEAYEQYF

D: NA
V: TRBV6-5
J: TRBJ2-6
DNA: TGTGCCAGCAGCCTAACTGCTTCTGGGGCCAACGTCCTGACTTTC
CDR3: CASSLTASGANVLTF

D: NA
V: TRBV2
J: TRBJ1-4
DNA: TGTGCCAGTGGGGCAGGGGCGGAAAAACTGTTTTTT
CDR3: CASGAGAEKLFF

D: NA
V: TRBV4-2
J: TRBJ1-1
DNA: TGTGCCAGCAGCCAAGAAATTTCCAAGAACACTGAAGCTTTCTTT
CDR3: CASSQEISKNTEAFF

D: TRBD2
V: TRBV4-2
J: TRBJ2-3
DNA: TGTGCCAGCAGCCAAGAGTCGCGGGGGGGCATGGATACGCAGTATTTT
CDR3: CASSQESRGGMDTQYF

D: NA
V: TRBV2
J: TRBJ1-1
DNA: TGTGCCAGCAGTGACCGGGAAGTGTCTGAAGCTTTCTTT
CDR3: CASSDREVSEAFF

D: NA
V: TRBV28
J: TRBJ2-7
DNA: TGTGCCAGCGGATTAATAGGGTCCGACAGGTACTTC
CDR3: CASGLIGSDRYF

D: NA
V: TRBV6-1
J: TRBJ1-5
DNA: TGTGCCAGCAGGGGGGCTCAACGGGATCAGCCCCAGCATTTT
CDR3: CASRGAQRDQPQHF

D: TRBD2
V: TRBV7-9
J: TRBJ2-7
DNA: TGTGCCAGCAGCCGTCCGGGAGCGGGGGGAGTCTCCTACGAGCAGTACTTC
CDR3: CASSRPGAGGVSYEQYF

D: NA
V: TRBV6-5
J: TRBJ1-6
DNA: TGTGCCAGCAGTTACTTGTGGGGCAGGGGATCCCTCCACTTT
CDR3: CASSYLWGRGSLHF

D: NA
V: TRBV9
J: TRBJ2-7
DNA: TGTGCCAGCAGCGTAGGCCAGTCCTACGAGCAGTACTTC
CDR3: CASSVGQSYEQYF

D: TRBD2
V: TRBV19
J: TRBJ2-7
DNA: TGTGCCAGTAGACTAGCGGGGAGCTCCTACGAGCAGTACTTC
CDR3: CASRLAGSSYEQYF

D: TRBD2
V: TRBV28
J: TRBJ2-7
DNA: TGTGCCAGCAGTTTTCTAGCGGGGACGAGCAACGAGCAGTACTTC
CDR3: CASSFLAGTSNEQYF

D: TRBD1
V: TRBV7-9
J: TRBJ1-2
DNA: TGTGCCAGCAGCCGAAGGGGGCGCTATGGCTACACCTTC
CDR3: CASSRRGRYGYTF

D: TRBD2
V: TRBV18
J: TRBJ2-1
DNA: TGTGCCAGCTCACCAGGGACTAGGATGTGGGATGAGCAGTTCTTC
CDR3: CASSPGTRMWDEQFF

D: NA
V: TRBV10-3
J: TRBJ1-4
DNA: TGTGCCAGCACGACAGCAACTAATGAAAAACTGTTTTTT
CDR3: CASTTATNEKLFF

D: TRBD1
V: TRBV30
J: TRBJ2-1
DNA: TGTGCCTGGAACCAGGGACAGGGAATCAATGAGCAGTTCTTC
CDR3: CAWNQGQGINEQFF

D: NA
V: TRBV5-1
J: TRBJ2-5
DNA: TGCGCCAGCAGCTTGGCCGGAGAGACCCAGTACTTC
CDR3: CASSLAGETQYF

D: NA
V: TRBV7-6
J: TRBJ2-7
DNA: TGTGCCAGCAGCTTAGGGCAGGGAAGTGGGCACGAGCAGTACTTC
CDR3: CASSLGQGSGHEQYF

D: NA
V: TRBV29-1
J: TRBJ1-3
DNA: TGCAGCGTTGATGAGGGAAACACCATATATTTT
CDR3: CSVDEGNTIYF

D: TRBD1
V: TRBV5-1
J: TRBJ1-1
DNA: TGCGCCAGCAGCCGGACAGGGGATAGGGCCACTGAAGCTTTCTTT
CDR3: CASSRTGDRATEAFF

D: TRBD1
V: TRBV28
J: TRBJ2-1
DNA: TGTGCCAGCAGTTTACTTGCTGGGACAGGGGTTGGTGAGCAGTTCTTC
CDR3: CASSLLAGTGVGEQFF

D: TRBD1
V: TRBV30
J: TRBJ1-1
DNA: TGTGCCTGGAGCAACAGGGGCGACACTGAAGCTTTCTTT
CDR3: CAWSNRGDTEAFF

D: TRBD2
V: TRBV5-1
J: TRBJ2-7
DNA: TGCGCCAGCAGCTTGGCTAGCCTAGCGGAGTACGAGCAGTACTTC
CDR3: CASSLASLAEYEQYF

D: TRBD1
V: TRBV6-5
J: TRBJ1-6
DNA: TGTGCCAGCAGTTACTACGGACAGGGGGGGGATTCACCCCTCCACTTT
CDR3: CASSYYGQGGDSPLHF

D: TRBD1
V: TRBV5-1
J: TRBJ2-2
DNA: TGCGCCAGCAGTTCCGGGACAGATACCGGGGAGCTGTTTTTT
CDR3: CASSSGTDTGELFF

D: NA
V: TRBV10-3
J: TRBJ1-1
DNA: TGTGCCATCAGTGAGTCGTCTTTAACTGAAGCTTTCTTT
CDR3: CAISESSLTEAFF

D: NA
V: TRBV5-1
J: TRBJ2-5
DNA: TGCGCCAGCAGCTTGCAGGACAAAGAGACCCAGTACTTC
CDR3: CASSLQDKETQYF

D: NA
V: TRBV28
J: TRBJ2-1
DNA: TGTGCCAGCAGTTTGTCAGGCAATGAGCAGTTCTTC
CDR3: CASSLSGNEQFF

D: NA
V: TRBV6-5
J: TRBJ2-3
DNA: TGTGCCAGCAGGGCTACAGGGTTGGCAGATACGCAGTATTTT
CDR3: CASRATGLADTQYF

D: NA
V: TRBV28
J: TRBJ1-6
DNA: TGTGCCAGCAGTCCGCCGAGGGCCAATTCACCCCTCCACTTT
CDR3: CASSPPRANSPLHF

D: TRBD2
V: TRBV5-1
J: TRBJ2-3
DNA: TGCGCCAGCAGCTTGGCCCCTAGCGGGAGCACAGATACGCAGTATTTT
CDR3: CASSLAPSGSTDTQYF

D: TRBD2
V: TRBV7-7
J: TRBJ2-1
DNA: TGTGCCAGCAGCTTAGTAGCGGGGAACTACAATGAGCAGTTCTTC
CDR3: CASSLVAGNYNEQFF

D: TRBD1
V: TRBV18
J: TRBJ1-1
DNA: TGTGCCAGCTCACCGAACAGCGTCCCTCGTCGGGACAGGGGGATCACTGAAGCTTTCTTT
CDR3: CASSPNSVPRRDRGITEAFF

D: TRBD1
V: TRBV18
J: TRBJ1-1
DNA: TGTGCCAGCTCACCGTCCGGGACAGGCTTGCAGTTGAACACTGAAGCTTTCTTT
CDR3: CASSPSGTGLQLNTEAFF

D: NA
V: TRBV28
J: TRBJ1-5
DNA: TGTGCCACCACAGAACAGGGTATTGGCAATCAGCCCCAGCATTTT
CDR3: CATTEQGIGNQPQHF

D: NA
V: TRBV10-3
J: TRBJ2-7
DNA: TGTGCCATCGCACAGGCCCACGAGCAGTACTTC
CDR3: CAIAQAHEQYF

D: TRBD1
V: TRBV6-5
J: TRBJ2-7
DNA: TGTGCCAGCAGGGCGGGGACAGGGGGAATCTACGAGCAGTACTTC
CDR3: CASRAGTGGIYEQYF

D: TRBD1
V: TRBV29-1
J: TRBJ1-1
DNA: TGCAGCGTTGGAGGACAGGGAGGCCCTGAAGCTTTCTTT
CDR3: CSVGGQGGPEAFF

D: TRBD1
V: TRBV12-5
J: TRBJ2-2
DNA: TGTGCTAGTGGTTTGGTTCGACAAGGACAGGGGGCCGGGACCGGGGAGCTGTTTTTT
CDR3: CASGLVRQGQGAGTGELFF

D: NA
V: TRBV30
J: TRBJ2-3
DNA: TGTGCCTGGAGTTATCCCGGGAAAGAGTATTTT
CDR3: CAWSYPGKEYF